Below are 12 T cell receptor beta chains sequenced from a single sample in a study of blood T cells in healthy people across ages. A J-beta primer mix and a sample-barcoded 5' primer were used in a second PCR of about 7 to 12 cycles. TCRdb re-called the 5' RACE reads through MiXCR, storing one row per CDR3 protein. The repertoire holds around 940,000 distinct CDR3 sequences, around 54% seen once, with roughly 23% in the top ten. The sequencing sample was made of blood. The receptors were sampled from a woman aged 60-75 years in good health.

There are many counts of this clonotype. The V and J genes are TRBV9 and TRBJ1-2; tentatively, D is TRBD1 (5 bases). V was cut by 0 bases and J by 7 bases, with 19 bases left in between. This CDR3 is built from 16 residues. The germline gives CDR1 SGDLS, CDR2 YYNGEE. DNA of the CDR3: TGTGCCAGCAGCGTAGAATCCGGACACCGCAAGGGTGGCTACACCTTC. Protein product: CASSVESGHRKGGYTF.

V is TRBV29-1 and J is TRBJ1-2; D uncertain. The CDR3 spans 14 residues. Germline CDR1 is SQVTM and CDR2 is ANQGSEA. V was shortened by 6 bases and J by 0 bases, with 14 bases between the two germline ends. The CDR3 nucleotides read TGCAGCGTCCAAGTCGGGGTTTCTAACTATGGCTACACCTTC. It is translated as CSVQVGVSNYGYTF. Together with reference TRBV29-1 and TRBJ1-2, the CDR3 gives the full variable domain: SAVISQKPSRDICQRGTSLTIQCQVDSQVTMMFWYRQQPGQSLTLIATANQGSEATYESGFVIDKFPISRPNLTFSTLTVSNMSPEDSSIYLCSVQVGVSNYGYTFGSGTRLTVV.

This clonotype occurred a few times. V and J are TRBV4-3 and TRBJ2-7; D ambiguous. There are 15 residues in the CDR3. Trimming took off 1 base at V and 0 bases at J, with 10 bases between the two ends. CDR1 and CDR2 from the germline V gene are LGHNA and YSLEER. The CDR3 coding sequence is TGCGCCAGCAGCCAAGGGAGTCACGGCTCCTACGAGCAGTACTTC. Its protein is CASSQGSHGSYEQYF.

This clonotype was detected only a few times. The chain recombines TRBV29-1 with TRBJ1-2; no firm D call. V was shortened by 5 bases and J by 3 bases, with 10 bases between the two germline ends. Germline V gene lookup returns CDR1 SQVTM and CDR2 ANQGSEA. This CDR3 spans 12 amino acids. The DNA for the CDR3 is TGCAGCGTTCCAGCAGATCACTATGGCTACACCTTC. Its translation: CSVPADHYGYTF.

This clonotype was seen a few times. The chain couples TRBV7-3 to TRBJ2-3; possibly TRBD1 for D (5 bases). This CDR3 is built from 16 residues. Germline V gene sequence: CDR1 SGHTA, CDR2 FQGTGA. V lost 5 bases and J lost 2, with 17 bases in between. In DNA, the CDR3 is TGTGCCAGCAGCCATCAGACAGTCAGACTCACAGATACGCAGTATTTT. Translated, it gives CASSHQTVRLTDTQYF.

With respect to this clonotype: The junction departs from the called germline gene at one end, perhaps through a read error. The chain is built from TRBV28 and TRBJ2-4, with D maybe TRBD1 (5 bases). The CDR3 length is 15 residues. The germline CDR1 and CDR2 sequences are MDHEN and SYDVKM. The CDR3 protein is CASSVWGKAKNIQYF. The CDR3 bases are TGTGCCAGCAGTGTATGGGGCAAGGCCAAAAACATTCAGTACTTC.

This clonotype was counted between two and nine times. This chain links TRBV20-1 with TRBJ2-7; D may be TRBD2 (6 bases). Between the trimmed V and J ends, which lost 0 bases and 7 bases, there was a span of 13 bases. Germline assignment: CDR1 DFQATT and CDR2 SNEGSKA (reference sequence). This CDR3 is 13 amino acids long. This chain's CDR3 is CSARDGGRWEQYF. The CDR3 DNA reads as TGCAGTGCTAGAGACGGAGGGCGGTGGGAGCAGTACTTC.

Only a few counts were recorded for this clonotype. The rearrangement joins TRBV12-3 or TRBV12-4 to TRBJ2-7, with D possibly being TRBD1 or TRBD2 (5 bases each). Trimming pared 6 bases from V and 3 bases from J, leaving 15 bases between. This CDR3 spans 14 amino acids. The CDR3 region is CASRPGRGHYEQYF. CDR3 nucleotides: TGTGCCAGCAGGCCGGGACGAGGACACTACGAGCAGTACTTC.

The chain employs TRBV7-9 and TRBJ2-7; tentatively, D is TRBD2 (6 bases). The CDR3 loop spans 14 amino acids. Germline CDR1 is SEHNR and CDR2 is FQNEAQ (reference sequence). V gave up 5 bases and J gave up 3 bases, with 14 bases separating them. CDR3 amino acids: CASSPGTFLYEQYF. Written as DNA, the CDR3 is TGTGCCAGCAGCCCTGGGACTTTTCTCTACGAGCAGTACTTC.

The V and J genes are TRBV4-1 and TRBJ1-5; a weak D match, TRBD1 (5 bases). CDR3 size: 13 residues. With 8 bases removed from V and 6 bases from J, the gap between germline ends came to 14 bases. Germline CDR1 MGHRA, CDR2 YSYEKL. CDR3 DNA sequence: TGCGCCAGCCAAGGACTTCAGGGTCAGCCCCAGCATTTT. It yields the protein CASQGLQGQPQHF.

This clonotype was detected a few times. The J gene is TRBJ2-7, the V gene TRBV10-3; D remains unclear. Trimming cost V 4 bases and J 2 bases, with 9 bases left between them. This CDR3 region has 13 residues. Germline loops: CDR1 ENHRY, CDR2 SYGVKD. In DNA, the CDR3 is TGTGCCATCAGTGTTGACCGGGCCTACGAGCAGTACTTC. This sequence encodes CAISVDRAYEQYF.

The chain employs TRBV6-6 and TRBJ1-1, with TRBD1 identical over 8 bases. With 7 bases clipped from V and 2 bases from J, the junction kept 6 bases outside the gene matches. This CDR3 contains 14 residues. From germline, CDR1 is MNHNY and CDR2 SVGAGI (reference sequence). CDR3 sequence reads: CASTLTGANTEAFF. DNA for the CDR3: TGTGCCAGCACTCTGACAGGGGCTAACACTGAAGCTTTCTTT.